A selection of T cell receptor beta chains follows, all from one sample in a study of human T cells and chemical hapten exposure. TCRdb re-called the RACE reads with MiXCR, one entry per CDR3 protein. The sample lists about 120,000 distinct CDR3 sequences; about 13% were seen once. Sequencing was performed on whole blood, taken in connection with sensitization to the hapten diphenylcyclopropenone (DPC). The receptors here all came from a woman aged 18-30 years with alopecia areata. Some clones in this sample may be carry-over from other donors' samples. The conserved cysteine and the conserved F or W are not part of the CDR3 here. Clone size is not always given. Where it is, it says once, few, many or a class for expanded clones.

V gene: TRBV4-3; clone size: few; CDR3 length: 16; CDR3 protein: ASSQDLGDGGSGNTIY
V gene: TRBV9; clone size: -; CDR3 length: 13; CDR3 protein: ASSVESSSYNEQF
V gene: TRBV29-1; clone size: few; CDR3 length: 9; CDR3 protein: SVDRGYGYT
V gene: TRBV4-3; clone size: -; CDR3 length: 15; CDR3 protein: ASSQDNPTDYNSPLH
V gene: TRBV29-1; clone size: few; CDR3 length: 12; CDR3 protein: SVEAGQFTGELF
V gene: TRBV4-3; clone size: many; CDR3 length: 14; CDR3 protein: ASSQVGGAVGDTQY
V gene: TRBV7-8; clone size: few; CDR3 length: 13; CDR3 protein: ASSTMYGVGGEQY
V gene: TRBV4-3; clone size: -; CDR3 length: 12; CDR3 protein: ASSQEYRGSEAF
V gene: TRBV20-1; clone size: -; CDR3 length: 15; CDR3 protein: SATGFTGGAGNYGYT
V gene: TRBV4-2; clone size: many; CDR3 length: 16; CDR3 protein: ASSQVIAGRTTYNEQF
V gene: TRBV7-6; clone size: -; CDR3 length: 10; CDR3 protein: ASSPQGGEQY
V gene: TRBV11-2; clone size: few; CDR3 length: 10; CDR3 protein: ASSQYTGELF
V gene: TRBV7-9; clone size: many; CDR3 length: 11; CDR3 protein: ASSEVTVDTQY
V gene: TRBV19; clone size: -; CDR3 length: 9; CDR3 protein: ASSTTTGST
V gene: TRBV12-3/TRBV12-4; clone size: many; CDR3 length: 13; CDR3 protein: ASSLSGVSNQPQH
V gene: TRBV7-9; clone size: few; CDR3 length: 12; CDR3 protein: ASIKTGRQETQY
V gene: TRBV27; clone size: -; CDR3 length: 11; CDR3 protein: ASSCWRCNEQF
V gene: TRBV3-1; clone size: -; CDR3 length: 15; CDR3 protein: ASSQDSQPAYYNEQF
V gene: TRBV12-3/TRBV12-4; clone size: -; CDR3 length: 13; CDR3 protein: ASSFPDRGRGGYT
V gene: TRBV6-2/TRBV6-3; clone size: -; CDR3 length: 12; CDR3 protein: ASSRGYSNQPQH